The rows below give T cell receptor beta chains drawn from one sample of a study of regulatory T cells in long-lasting Graves disease. From the multiplex PCR reads, TCRdb called clonotypes with MiXCR, one entry per CDR3 protein. The table has roughly 430,000 distinct CDR3 sequences, about 21% seen once. Here the sequenced sample was peripheral blood mononuclear cells (PBMCs), taken when the disease was refractory, from a patient treated with antithyroid drugs. Receptor source: a female donor with Graves disease. CDR3s include the opening cysteine and the closing phenylalanine or tryptophan. Fields, in order: V gene, D gene, clone size, J gene, CDR3 protein, CDR3 DNA. A D gene is named only where the DNA matches it firmly. Where a row states a size, it is once, few, many or the class of an expanded clone; other rows omit it.

V gene: TRBV11-1; D gene: TRBD1; clone size: many; J gene: TRBJ1-1; CDR3 protein: CASRKTGEGTEAFF; CDR3 DNA: TGTGCCAGCAGGAAAACAGGGGAGGGCACTGAAGCTTTCTTT
V gene: TRBV7-2; D gene: .; clone size: few; J gene: TRBJ2-1; CDR3 protein: CASPLNPYNEQFF; CDR3 DNA: TGTGCCAGCCCGTTAAATCCCTACAATGAGCAGTTCTTC
V gene: TRBV13; D gene: TRBD1; clone size: .; J gene: TRBJ2-7; CDR3 protein: CASSDRQGEYGEQYF; CDR3 DNA: TGTGCCAGCAGCGACCGGCAGGGGGAATACGGCGAGCAGTACTTC
V gene: TRBV28; D gene: TRBD1; clone size: .; J gene: TRBJ1-2; CDR3 protein: CATYFPWDRNYGYTF; CDR3 DNA: TGTGCCACCTACTTTCCCTGGGACAGGAACTATGGCTACACCTTC
V gene: TRBV5-1; D gene: .; clone size: .; J gene: TRBJ1-6; CDR3 protein: CASSEWGNSPLHF; CDR3 DNA: TGCGCCAGCAGCGAATGGGGTAATTCACCCCTCCACTTT
V gene: TRBV15; D gene: .; clone size: many; J gene: TRBJ2-5; CDR3 protein: CATSRGRLQETQYF; CDR3 DNA: TGTGCCACCAGCAGAGGGCGGCTCCAAGAGACCCAGTACTTC
V gene: TRBV7-2; D gene: TRBD1; clone size: many; J gene: TRBJ2-7; CDR3 protein: CASRLTGTGGFEQYF; CDR3 DNA: TGTGCCAGCAGACTTACCGGGACAGGGGGTTTCGAGCAGTACTTC
V gene: TRBV20-1; D gene: .; clone size: few; J gene: TRBJ2-7; CDR3 protein: CSATTISGTHSSYEQYF; CDR3 DNA: TGCAGTGCTACCACTATCTCCGGGACCCACAGCTCCTACGAGCAGTACTTC
V gene: TRBV18; D gene: .; clone size: .; J gene: TRBJ1-2; CDR3 protein: CASSPPRGTDYGYTF; CDR3 DNA: TGTGCCAGCTCACCACCGAGAGGGACGGACTATGGCTACACCTTC
V gene: TRBV7-3; D gene: .; clone size: many; J gene: TRBJ1-5; CDR3 protein: CASSWGPNQPQHF; CDR3 DNA: TGTGCCAGCAGCTGGGGGCCGAATCAGCCCCAGCATTTT
V gene: TRBV6-1; D gene: .; clone size: .; J gene: TRBJ1-6; CDR3 protein: CASSPPGDSYNSPLHF; CDR3 DNA: TGTGCCAGCAGCCCCCCCGGGGACTCCTATAATTCACCCCTCCACTTT
V gene: TRBV2; D gene: TRBD1; clone size: many; J gene: TRBJ1-5; CDR3 protein: CASSRDRDQHF; CDR3 DNA: TGTGCCAGCAGCCGGGACAGGGACCAGCATTTT
V gene: TRBV7-3; D gene: .; clone size: .; J gene: TRBJ1-6; CDR3 protein: CASSLAGYNSPLHF; CDR3 DNA: TGTGCCAGCAGCTTGGCGGGCTATAATTCACCCCTCCACTTT
V gene: TRBV30; D gene: TRBD1; clone size: .; J gene: TRBJ1-1; CDR3 protein: CAWSVDRGTEAFF; CDR3 DNA: TGTGCCTGGAGTGTAGACAGGGGGACTGAAGCTTTCTTT
V gene: TRBV6-1; D gene: .; clone size: many; J gene: TRBJ1-3; CDR3 protein: CASSEASGHRNTIYF; CDR3 DNA: TGTGCCAGCAGTGAAGCAAGCGGCCACCGAAACACCATATATTTT
V gene: TRBV12-3/TRBV12-4; D gene: TRBD2; clone size: many; J gene: TRBJ2-2; CDR3 protein: CASSFGGRPSTGELFF; CDR3 DNA: TGTGCCAGCAGTTTTGGCGGGAGGCCATCCACCGGGGAGCTGTTTTTT
V gene: TRBV27; D gene: TRBD2; clone size: .; J gene: TRBJ2-1; CDR3 protein: CASSSREGWYNEQFF; CDR3 DNA: TGTGCCAGCAGTTCGCGGGAGGGCTGGTACAATGAGCAGTTCTTC
V gene: TRBV2; D gene: .; clone size: many; J gene: TRBJ1-1; CDR3 protein: CASGGQANTEAFF; CDR3 DNA: TGTGCCAGCGGCGGGCAGGCGAACACTGAAGCTTTCTTT
V gene: TRBV2; D gene: .; clone size: many; J gene: TRBJ1-2; CDR3 protein: CASRERVGYGYTF; CDR3 DNA: TGTGCCAGCAGGGAGAGGGTCGGCTATGGCTACACCTTC
V gene: TRBV24-1; D gene: .; clone size: .; J gene: TRBJ1-5; CDR3 protein: CATSEGAYQPQHF; CDR3 DNA: TGTGCCACCAGTGAGGGGGCCTATCAGCCCCAGCATTTT
V gene: TRBV29-1; D gene: .; clone size: many; J gene: TRBJ1-1; CDR3 protein: CSAKEDTEAFF; CDR3 DNA: TGCAGCGCTAAAGAGGACACTGAAGCTTTCTTT
V gene: TRBV9; D gene: TRBD1; clone size: .; J gene: TRBJ1-1; CDR3 protein: CASSVSGGPEAFF; CDR3 DNA: TGTGCCAGCAGCGTTTCAGGGGGGCCTGAAGCTTTCTTT
V gene: TRBV12-3/TRBV12-4; D gene: TRBD2; clone size: many; J gene: TRBJ2-3; CDR3 protein: CASSWGTSGREDTQYF; CDR3 DNA: TGTGCCAGCAGTTGGGGGACTAGCGGGAGAGAAGATACGCAGTATTTT
V gene: TRBV24-1; D gene: TRBD1; clone size: .; J gene: TRBJ2-3; CDR3 protein: CATSDSGGDGTDTQYF; CDR3 DNA: TGTGCCACCAGTGATTCAGGGGGAGATGGCACAGATACGCAGTATTTT
V gene: TRBV28; D gene: TRBD1; clone size: many; J gene: TRBJ1-1; CDR3 protein: CASSPRDRVGTEAFF; CDR3 DNA: TGTGCCAGCAGTCCGCGGGACAGGGTTGGCACTGAAGCTTTCTTT
V gene: TRBV5-5; D gene: .; clone size: .; J gene: TRBJ2-7; CDR3 protein: CASSLNARSSYEQYF; CDR3 DNA: TGTGCCAGCAGTCTTAATGCCAGGAGCTCCTACGAGCAGTACTTC
V gene: TRBV9; D gene: TRBD2; clone size: .; J gene: TRBJ2-3; CDR3 protein: CASSVDGTSAFSDTQYF; CDR3 DNA: TGTGCCAGCAGCGTAGATGGGACTAGCGCCTTTTCAGATACGCAGTATTTT
V gene: TRBV7-3; D gene: .; clone size: few; J gene: TRBJ2-2; CDR3 protein: CASSLRATAGELFF; CDR3 DNA: TGTGCCAGCAGCTTAAGGGCTACTGCCGGGGAGCTGTTTTTT
V gene: TRBV20-1; D gene: TRBD1; clone size: few; J gene: TRBJ1-5; CDR3 protein: CSASQGEIDQPQHF; CDR3 DNA: TGCAGTGCTAGTCAGGGGGAGATTGATCAGCCCCAGCATTTT
V gene: TRBV20-1; D gene: TRBD1; clone size: many; J gene: TRBJ2-7; CDR3 protein: CSASRDRGSNEQYF; CDR3 DNA: TGCAGTGCTAGTAGGGACAGGGGGTCGAACGAGCAGTACTTC
V gene: TRBV6-2/TRBV6-3; D gene: .; clone size: many; J gene: TRBJ1-2; CDR3 protein: CASSYPSTGAASYGYTF; CDR3 DNA: TGTGCCAGCAGTTACCCCTCCACCGGGGCAGCGAGCTATGGCTACACCTTC
V gene: TRBV24-1; D gene: .; clone size: .; J gene: TRBJ1-1; CDR3 protein: CATSDLSGEVFF; CDR3 DNA: TGTGCCACCAGTGATTTGAGCGGTGAAGTTTTCTTT
V gene: TRBV29-1; D gene: .; clone size: many; J gene: TRBJ1-1; CDR3 protein: CSVGWAGNTEAFF; CDR3 DNA: TGCAGCGTTGGGTGGGCGGGGAACACTGAAGCTTTCTTT
V gene: TRBV4-2; D gene: TRBD2; clone size: .; J gene: TRBJ2-2; CDR3 protein: CASSPIGGLAGVTGELFF; CDR3 DNA: TGTGCCAGCAGTCCAATTGGGGGGCTAGCGGGAGTGACCGGGGAGCTGTTTTTT
V gene: TRBV6-1; D gene: .; clone size: .; J gene: TRBJ2-1; CDR3 protein: CASSPGQRGGEQFF; CDR3 DNA: TGTGCCAGCAGTCCGGGCCAACGTGGGGGTGAGCAGTTCTTC
V gene: TRBV28; D gene: .; clone size: many; J gene: TRBJ1-4; CDR3 protein: CASSQRAVSEKLFF; CDR3 DNA: TGTGCCAGCAGTCAACGGGCTGTAAGTGAAAAACTGTTTTTT
V gene: TRBV28; D gene: .; clone size: many; J gene: TRBJ2-2; CDR3 protein: CASSPTNTGELFF; CDR3 DNA: TGTGCCAGCAGCCCGACCAACACCGGGGAGCTGTTTTTT
V gene: TRBV18; D gene: TRBD1; clone size: .; J gene: TRBJ2-7; CDR3 protein: CASSQTGTAFYEQYF; CDR3 DNA: TGTGCCAGCTCACAAACCGGGACAGCCTTCTACGAGCAGTACTTC
V gene: TRBV12-3/TRBV12-4; D gene: .; clone size: .; J gene: TRBJ2-5; CDR3 protein: CASSSGDAGQETQYF; CDR3 DNA: TGTGCCAGCAGTTCTGGGGACGCCGGCCAAGAGACCCAGTACTTC
V gene: TRBV7-3; D gene: TRBD2; clone size: .; J gene: TRBJ2-1; CDR3 protein: CASSLWASGIDYKDNEQFF; CDR3 DNA: TGTGCCAGCAGCTTATGGGCTAGCGGGATCGACTACAAGGACAATGAGCAGTTCTTC
V gene: TRBV20-1; D gene: TRBD2; clone size: many; J gene: TRBJ2-7; CDR3 protein: CSPHLRGLAGVRQYF; CDR3 DNA: TGCAGCCCTCATCTCCGCGGACTAGCGGGAGTGCGGCAGTACTTC
V gene: TRBV6-1; D gene: .; clone size: many; J gene: TRBJ1-1; CDR3 protein: CASRRVGSTEAFF; CDR3 DNA: TGTGCCAGCCGACGAGTAGGGAGCACTGAAGCTTTCTTT
V gene: TRBV20-1; D gene: .; clone size: few; J gene: TRBJ1-3; CDR3 protein: CSAGSNGGSGNTIYF; CDR3 DNA: TGCAGTGCTGGATCCAACGGTGGCTCTGGAAACACCATATATTTT
V gene: TRBV2; D gene: .; clone size: .; J gene: TRBJ2-1; CDR3 protein: CASSTPGPGQQFF; CDR3 DNA: TGTGCCAGCAGTACACCAGGGCCGGGGCAGCAGTTCTTC
V gene: TRBV20-1; D gene: TRBD2; clone size: many; J gene: TRBJ2-5; CDR3 protein: CSAQIAGGGRETQYF; CDR3 DNA: TGCAGTGCGCAAATAGCGGGAGGAGGACGAGAGACCCAGTACTTC
V gene: TRBV28; D gene: .; clone size: many; J gene: TRBJ2-7; CDR3 protein: CASSVPGHELHYEQYF; CDR3 DNA: TGTGCCAGCAGTGTACCGGGACACGAGCTCCACTACGAGCAGTACTTC
V gene: TRBV29-1; D gene: .; clone size: many; J gene: TRBJ1-1; CDR3 protein: CSTEDIMNTEAFF; CDR3 DNA: TGCAGCACGGAGGACATAATGAACACTGAAGCTTTCTTT
V gene: TRBV20-1; D gene: .; clone size: many; J gene: TRBJ1-1; CDR3 protein: CSARRRGPGSTEAFF; CDR3 DNA: TGCAGTGCTAGGAGACGGGGCCCGGGGTCCACTGAAGCTTTCTTT
V gene: TRBV6-4; D gene: .; clone size: many; J gene: TRBJ1-1; CDR3 protein: CASTKRWDTEAFF; CDR3 DNA: TGTGCCAGCACTAAACGGTGGGACACTGAAGCTTTCTTT
V gene: TRBV29-1; D gene: .; clone size: many; J gene: TRBJ2-5; CDR3 protein: CSVEDARRGETQYF; CDR3 DNA: TGCAGCGTTGAAGATGCCCGGCGAGGGGAGACCCAGTACTTC
V gene: TRBV27; D gene: TRBD1; clone size: many; J gene: TRBJ2-7; CDR3 protein: CASRTTGGAFSYEQYF; CDR3 DNA: TGTGCCAGCAGGACGACAGGGGGCGCTTTCTCCTACGAGCAGTACTTC
V gene: TRBV7-2; D gene: TRBD1; clone size: many; J gene: TRBJ2-7; CDR3 protein: CASSTMTGTAYEQYF; CDR3 DNA: TGTGCCAGCAGCACAATGACAGGGACGGCCTACGAGCAGTACTTC
V gene: TRBV28; D gene: .; clone size: many; J gene: TRBJ1-2; CDR3 protein: CASSLSRGAIYGYTF; CDR3 DNA: TGTGCCAGCAGCCTTAGTCGCGGAGCCATCTATGGCTACACCTTC